Listed here are 21 T cell receptor beta chains from one sample, sequenced in a study of T cells in Graves' hyperthyroidism and ophthalmopathy. RNA transcripts provided the source from which TCR beta CDR3 regions were amplified. Initially, a first-round RT-PCR of the TCR CDR3 employed the HTBI primer set. Using its own MiXCR run on the multiplex PCR reads, TCRdb lists one record per CDR3 protein. The sample has approximately 250,000 distinct CDR3 sequences, over 20% seen once. The source material was blood. The receptors come from a woman between 35 and 50 years old with Graves' ophthalmopathy.

V and J are TRBV10-3 and TRBJ1-1; D is unclear. The germline V gene encodes CDR1 ENHRY and CDR2 SYGVKD. There are 16 residues in the CDR3. V was pared by 0 bases and J by 3 bases, with 14 bases between. CDR3 residues: CAISESILVRDTEAFF. CDR3 in DNA: TGTGCCATCAGTGAGTCGATCTTGGTACGGGACACTGAAGCTTTCTTT.

This clonotype was observed at least ten times. This sequence joins TRBV27 and TRBJ1-1; no firm D call. Germline assignment: CDR1 MNHEY and CDR2 SMNVEV (reference sequence). The V gene lost 6 bases and the J gene lost 5 bases, with 13 bases spanning the gap. This CDR3 is built from 13 residues. CDR3: CASRKAGWTEAFF. The CDR3 DNA follows: TGTGCCAGCAGGAAGGCGGGTTGGACTGAAGCTTTCTTT.

This clonotype has more than one count but fewer than ten. Just one base apart from a much larger clone, this may be a read error. V gene TRBV29-1 combines with J gene TRBJ1-1; possibly TRBD1 for D (5 bases). Trimming took 4 bases from V and 2 from J, leaving 20 bases between them. Germline V gives CDR1 SQVTM, CDR2 ANQGSEA. This CDR3 is 16 amino acids long. CDR3 residues: CSVAPMTAIANTEAFF. CDR3 nucleotides: TGCAGCGTTGCCCCCATGACAGCCATCGCAAACACTGAAGCTTTCTTT.

The table lists this clonotype with many counts. This chain joins TRBV5-1 and TRBJ1-1; no firm D call. The CDR3 consists of 15 residues. Trimming took 0 bases from V and 6 from J, leaving 15 bases between them. CDR1 is SGHRS and CDR2 is YFSETQ in the germline V gene. CDR3 bases: TGCGCCAGCAGCTTGGATGCGGGCTCGGGAGCTGAAGCTTTCTTT. It encodes CASSLDAGSGAEAFF.

This clonotype has ten or more counts. The chain recombines TRBV28 with TRBJ2-7; D unresolved. V dropped 3 bases and J dropped 2 bases, with 20 bases sitting between them. The length of the CDR3 is 17 residues. In germline, CDR1 is MDHEN, CDR2 SYDVKM. CDR3 bases: TGTGCCAGCAGTTTCACCTCCGCAGGTTCTCGAACCTACGAGCAGTACTTC. Amino acid sequence: CASSFTSAGSRTYEQYF. Full variable domain (missing parts from reference TRBV28 and TRBJ2-7): DVKVTQSSRYLVKRTGEKVFLECVQDMDHENMFWYRQDPGLGLRLIYFSYDVKMKEKGDIPEGYSVSREKKERFSLILESASTNQTSMYLCASSFTSAGSRTYEQYFGPGTRLTVT.

This clonotype occurred many times. The gene calls are TRBV7-9 and TRBJ1-1, with TRBD1 matching 8 bases. V was clipped by 4 bases and J by 11 bases; unmatched bases: 9. The CDR3 covers 13 residues. In germline, CDR1 is SEHNR, CDR2 FQNEAQ (reference sequence). The CDR3: CASSSLDRVDAFF. CDR3 nucleotide sequence: TGTGCCAGCAGCTCGCTGGACAGGGTTGACGCTTTCTTT.

This clonotype has ten or more counts. The rearrangement uses TRBV29-1 and TRBJ2-5, with 9 bases that match TRBD1. There are 13 residues in the CDR3. The V and J ends lost 7 bases and 3 bases, in that order; junction bases with no gene match: 6. Germline V gene sequence: CDR1 SQVTM, CDR2 ANQGSEA. The CDR3 region is CSAVRTGEETQYF. The CDR3 DNA follows: TGCAGCGCTGTGCGGACAGGGGAAGAGACCCAGTACTTC.

The table lists this clonotype with many counts. The gene calls are TRBV7-2 and TRBJ1-5; D remains ambiguous. The germline V gene encodes CDR1 SGHTA and CDR2 FQGNSA. This CDR3 is 15 amino acids long. V was shortened by 5 bases and J by 0 bases, with 11 bases between the two germline ends. This CDR3 is CASSTDGYSNQPQHF. CDR3 in DNA: TGTGCCAGCAGCACGGACGGTTATAGCAATCAGCCCCAGCATTTT.

This clonotype was seen many times. The chain combines TRBV25-1 with TRBJ1-5, with a weak D call TRBD1 (6 bases). The CDR3 spans 15 residues. V lost 3 bases and J lost 1, with 10 bases in between. Per the germline V gene, CDR1 is MGHDK and CDR2 is SYGVNS. This CDR3 is CASSETGESNQPQHF. The CDR3 DNA reads as TGTGCCAGCAGTGAGACAGGCGAAAGCAATCAGCCCCAGCATTTT.

This chain joins TRBV28 and TRBJ2-7; possibly TRBD1 or TRBD2 for D (5 bases each). With the DNA end fitting TRBJ2-1 better, the J assignment may be wrong. The CDR3 contains 13 residues. CDR1 MDHEN and CDR2 SYDVKM come from the germline V gene. The CDR3 DNA follows: TGTGCCAGCAGCCACTCGGGACCCTACGAGCAGTTCTTC. This translates into CASSHSGPYEQFF.

The V and J genes are TRBV28 and TRBJ2-7, with D maybe TRBD1 (6 bases). The CDR3 spans 17 residues. From germline, CDR1 is MDHEN and CDR2 SYDVKM. Trimming removed 1 base from V and 2 bases from J, with 18 bases in between. The CDR3 spells CASSLLLRQVITYEQYF. CDR3 bases: TGTGCCAGCAGTTTATTGCTCCGACAGGTGATCACCTACGAGCAGTACTTC.

This clonotype was observed many times. The CDR3 is CGTGRFYYEQYF. The CDR3 DNA is TGTGGGACAGGGAGATTCTACTACGAGCAGTACTTC. The rearrangement links TRBV6-1 to TRBJ2-7, with 8 bases lining up with TRBD1. This CDR3 region has 12 residues. Germline V gene lookup returns CDR1 MNHNS and CDR2 SASEGT.

This clonotype was observed at least ten times. The J gene is TRBJ1-5, the V gene TRBV28, with TRBD1 identical over 9 bases. Trimming took 4 bases from V and 3 from J; bases not matched to a gene: 4. The CDR3 length is 15 residues. CDR1 and CDR2 (germline): MDHEN, SYDVKM. CDR3 protein: CASSSRDRANQPQHF. The DNA of the CDR3 is TGTGCCAGCAGTTCCCGGGACAGGGCCAATCAGCCCCAGCATTTT.

The chain links TRBV6-2 or TRBV6-3 to TRBJ2-7; TRBD1 is a possible D gene (6 bases). The length of the CDR3 is 15 residues. Trimming left V 4 bases short and J 2 bases short, with 15 bases between. Germline V gene lookup returns CDR1 MNHEY and CDR2 SVGEGT. The CDR3 sequence: CASSSTRTDTYEQYF. The CDR3 DNA sequence: TGTGCCAGCAGTTCAACACGGACAGATACCTACGAGCAGTACTTC.

This chain links TRBV6-1 with TRBJ2-7, with D uncertain. Trimming removed 6 bases at V and 4 bases at J, with 19 bases between. CDR3 length: 15 residues. Looked up from germline, CDR1 is MNHNS and CDR2 is SASEGT. For the CDR3, the DNA is TGTGCCAGCAGCCGAGGACCTCCCAGAGAGTACGAGCAGTACTTC. Translating gives CASSRGPPREYEQYF.

Many counts were recorded for this clonotype. As DNA, the CDR3 is TGTGCCAGCAGCGCCCCGGACAGGCAAGGAAACACCATATATTTT. Its translation is CASSAPDRQGNTIYF. V gene TRBV7-2 combines with J gene TRBJ1-3; 7 positions match TRBD1. Germline V gene sequence: CDR1 SGHTA, CDR2 FQGNSA. With 5 bases clipped from V and 4 bases from J, the junction kept 8 bases outside the gene matches. The CDR3 contains 15 residues.

V is TRBV7-3 and J is TRBJ1-5; D is perhaps TRBD1 (5 bases). The CDR3 sequence is 18 residues long. V was shortened by 0 bases and J by 2 bases, with 17 bases between the two germline ends. CDR1 is SGHTA and CDR2 is FQGTGA in the germline V gene. CDR3 amino acids: CASSLTGLDFRGNQPQHF. The CDR3 nucleotides are TGTGCCAGCAGCTTAACGGGGCTAGACTTCCGGGGCAATCAGCCCCAGCATTTT.

This clonotype has ten or more counts. The chain couples TRBV11-2 to TRBJ1-3, with unresolved D. The germline gives CDR1 SGHAT, CDR2 FQNNGV. V lost 4 bases to trimming and J lost 0 bases, with 7 bases between them. This CDR3 is built from 14 residues. The CDR3 DNA sequence: TGTGCCAGCAGCTCCGGGGTCTCTGGAAACACCATATATTTT. Amino acids: CASSSGVSGNTIYF.

This clonotype is labeled large. The gene calls are TRBV24-1 and TRBJ1-1, with a possible D match to TRBD1 (6 bases). The CDR3 covers 14 residues. Looked up from germline, CDR1 is KGHDR and CDR2 is SFDVKD. Between the trimmed V and J ends, which lost 5 bases and 6 bases, there was a span of 15 bases. The CDR3 spells CATSGTTGTAEAFF. CDR3 DNA: TGTGCCACCAGTGGTACTACAGGGACGGCTGAAGCTTTCTTT.

In this sample, this clonotype turned up many times. V gene TRBV7-3 combines with J gene TRBJ2-5; 8 bases agree with TRBD2. From germline, CDR1 is SGHTA and CDR2 FQGTGA. The CDR3 loop spans 16 amino acids. V shed 1 base, J shed 4 bases, and the junction held 8 bases outside the gene matches. The CDR3 sequence is CASSLNRGRKGETQYF. CDR3 nucleotides: TGTGCCAGCAGCTTAAATCGCGGGAGGAAGGGAGAGACCCAGTACTTC.

This clonotype was counted many times. The V call is TRBV28, the J call TRBJ2-7; D could derive from TRBD1 or TRBD2 (5 bases each). The V end was cut by 5 bases, the J end by 2 bases, with 19 bases between. The V gene's germline CDR1 is MDHEN and CDR2 SYDVKM. The CDR3 extends over 16 amino acids. DNA of the CDR3: TGTGCCAGCAGTCCCCAGGACGGGATAGGGGCCTACGAGCAGTACTTC. Encoded protein: CASSPQDGIGAYEQYF.